This T cell receptor beta chain is drawn from a study of T cells in Graves' hyperthyroidism and ophthalmopathy (dated by TCRdb to the late 2010s). With respect to the entire study: Peripheral blood samples were taken at the time of initial diagnosis, prior to any treatment. The 90 or so discovery patients were randomly split 7:3 into training and test sets. In about 6 Graves' hyperthyroidism patients, the study also compared T-cell repertoires from thyroid tissue with T-cell repertoires from blood. TCR V-J signatures able to tell the groups apart were searched for in a discovery cohort of 90 to 100 patients, of whom under 45 had Graves' ophthalmopathy and around 58 had stable Graves' hyperthyroidism. An independent validation cohort of about 20 hyperthyroidism patients and approximately 15 patients who later progressed to ophthalmopathy tested prospective prediction of ophthalmopathy. The paper describes TCR Vbeta CDR3 sequencing of about 140 peripheral blood samples, made up of 40 to 45 ophthalmopathy patients, roughly 80 hyperthyroidism patients and 17 progressor patients. After sampling, hyperthyroidism patients received methimazole starting at 30 mg daily, and ophthalmopathy patients received high-dose intravenous methylprednisolone.

Stable Graves' hyperthyroidism was defined as the absence of progression to ophthalmopathy over 18 months of follow-up. Hyperthyroidism patients were aged 18 to 65 years and newly diagnosed, with disease duration of less than 2 months. The study excluded patients with uncontrolled infections, other autoimmune diseases, pregnancy or lactation. Diagnoses were based on clinical symptoms, serum thyroxine and TRAb, thyroid ultrasound and orbital computed tomography. PBMCs were isolated from more than 9 ml of fresh peripheral blood by Ficoll-Paque density gradient centrifugation. Trizol reagent was used to extract total RNA, and RNA quality was then checked on an Agilent 2100 Bioanalyzer. Details on this clonotype: It has no known antigen specificity. The sample holds no much larger clone one base away, and base qualities are not on file.

What the study reported, not specific to this receptor: Most expanded thyroid clonotypes (frequency above 0.001) were also detected in blood, suggesting blood repertoires may reflect thyroid immune responses. In validation, progression to ophthalmopathy was predicted by the model with 70.59% sensitivity and roughly 76% specificity, a median of about 6 months before onset. No statistical method was used to set the sample size in advance, and investigators knew the group allocation. Ophthalmopathy was separated from stable hyperthyroidism by a 13 V-J signature model, with over 85% sensitivity and 81% to 83% specificity obtained in cross-validation and 80%/75% obtained in testing.

Amplification of TCR beta CDR3 regions was carried out from RNA transcripts. The TCR CDR3 was subjected to a first round of RT-PCR using the HTBI primer set and the Qiagen OneStep RT-PCR kit. The libraries were constructed in a second round of multiplex PCR and then size-selected and purified. Sequencing of the libraries was done on an Illumina HiSeq2000 using paired-end 100 bp reads. The authors processed their data as follows. Raw data were processed with SOAPnuke, discarding reads with adapters, uncalled bases, mean Phred below 15, or no exact constant-primer or identifier match. COPE v1.2.5 was used to merge high-quality paired reads, and clonotypes were defined as unique nucleotide sequences. MiTCR v1.1 was used to align clonotypes to the IMGT TRBV, TRBD and TRBJ reference segments. Analysis was restricted to V-J combinations with a frequency above 0.0001, which covered roughly 99% of repertoires. The TCS score was defined as F50 (clonal expansion) divided by E x V (chaos), with BLOSUM62-based TCRdist calculated between CDR3 peptides within each V-J. Welch's t-statistics and random forest reduced fewer than 550 V-J features to 13, which were used in a naive Bayes classifier (R e1071). The public reads were run again by TCRdb, first through fastp at Q25 and then through MiXCR, and only productive beta chains were kept. For every CDR3 protein sequence, its rows merge into one entry that carries the most common genes and DNA. The V and J calls were determined by TCRdb, not by the authors. The sample profile shows about 560,000 distinct CDR3 sequences; roughly 14% of them were found once. Roughly 6.6% of the sample belongs to the ten largest clones.

CDR1 and CDR2 are drawn from the germline V gene (reference sequence): LNHDA, SQIVND. The cysteine opens and the phenylalanine closes a CDR3 of 16 amino acids. Only the CDR3 region is kept as DNA, spanning 48 bases read in frame from base 1. Compared with germline, V lacks 6 bases and J lacks 2 bases; bases without a gene match: 8. This TCR was recovered from a woman younger than 45 with Graves' hyperthyroidism. The sample taken for sequencing was blood. Recombination linked TRBV19 to TRBJ2-3; 10 bases in between match TRBD1. CDR3 protein: CASRNAGQGITDTQYF. The DNA reads as follows: TGTGCCAGTAGAAATGCGGGACAGGGGATCACAGATACGCAGTATTTT.